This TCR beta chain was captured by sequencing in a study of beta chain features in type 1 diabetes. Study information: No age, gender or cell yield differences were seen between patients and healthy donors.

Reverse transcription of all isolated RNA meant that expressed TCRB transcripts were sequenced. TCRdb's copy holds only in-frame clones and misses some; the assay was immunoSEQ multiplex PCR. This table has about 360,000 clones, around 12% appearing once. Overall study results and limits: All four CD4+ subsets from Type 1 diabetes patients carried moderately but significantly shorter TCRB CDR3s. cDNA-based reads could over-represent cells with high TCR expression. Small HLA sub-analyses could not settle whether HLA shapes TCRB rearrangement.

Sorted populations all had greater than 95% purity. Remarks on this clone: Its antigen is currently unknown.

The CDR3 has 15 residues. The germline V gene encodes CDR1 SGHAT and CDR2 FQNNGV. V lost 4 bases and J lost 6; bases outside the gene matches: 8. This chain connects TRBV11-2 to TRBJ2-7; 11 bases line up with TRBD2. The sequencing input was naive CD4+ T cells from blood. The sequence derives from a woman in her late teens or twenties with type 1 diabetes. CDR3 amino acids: CASSSLAGGPGEQYF. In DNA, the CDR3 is TGTGCCAGCAGCTCGTTAGCGGGGGGGCCGGGCGAGCAGTACTTC. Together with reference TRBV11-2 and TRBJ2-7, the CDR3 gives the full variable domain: EAGVAQSPRYKIIEKRQSVAFWCNPISGHATLYWYQQILGQGPKLLIQFQNNGVVDDSQLPKDRFSAERLKGVDSTLKIQPAKLEDSAVYLCASSSLAGGPGEQYFGPGTRLTVT.